This T cell receptor beta chain was found in a study of immune evolution from preneoplasia to lung adenocarcinoma. The assay was immunoSEQ multiplex PCR, and TCRdb's table has in-frame clones only and misses some. The sample has 3,500 to 4,000 clones, over 70% seen once; the top ten hold approximately 12%. The ends were cut back, 2 bases at V and 4 bases at J, with 6 bases in the middle. The CDR3 covers 11 residues. Per germline, CDR1 SQVTM and CDR2 ANQGSEA. The specimen was FFPE adjacent normal lung tissue. This TCR came from a person between 70 and 80 years old with lung adenocarcinoma. The chain is built from TRBV29-1 and TRBJ2-7; D remains unclear. Here the CDR3 reads CSVEMGYEQYF. CDR3 DNA: TGCAGCGTTGAAATGGGTTACGAGCAGTACTTC.